This record covers a single TCR beta chain. Sequenced by immunoSEQ multiplex PCR; TCRdb stores in-frame clones only, minus some. The sample lists more than 550,000 clones; 92% were seen once. These data are taken from a study of shared clonotypes between healthy human individuals. CDR3 size: 13 residues. Germline CDR1 MNHEY, CDR2 SVGAGI. Deletions cut 4 bases from V and 8 bases from J, with 12 bases between. In the naive CD8 group, cells lacked CD45RO and were positively selected for CCR7, so terminally differentiated effector memory CD45RA+ cells were left out. Participating donors were healthy, HIV-negative adults free of recent acute infections or vaccinations.

This TCR derives from a man under 40 in good health. V usage is TRBV6-5 and J usage is TRBJ2-1; D is unresolved. Sequencing was carried out using naive CD8+ T cells sorted from blood. The CDR3 sequence is CASSWKGRDEQFF. CDR3 in DNA: TGTGCCAGCAGTTGGAAGGGTAGAGATGAGCAGTTCTTC.